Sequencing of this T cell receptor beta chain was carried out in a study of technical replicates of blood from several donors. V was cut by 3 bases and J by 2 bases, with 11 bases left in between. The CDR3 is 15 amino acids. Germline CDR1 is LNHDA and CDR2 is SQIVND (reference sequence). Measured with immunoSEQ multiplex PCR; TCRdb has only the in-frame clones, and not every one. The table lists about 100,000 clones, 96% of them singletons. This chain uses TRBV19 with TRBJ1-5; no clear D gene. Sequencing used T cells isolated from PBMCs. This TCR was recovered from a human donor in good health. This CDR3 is CASSMEGFGNQPQHF. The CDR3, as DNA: TGTGCCAGTAGTATGGAGGGTTTCGGCAATCAGCCCCAGCATTTT.